The subject of this entry is one T cell receptor beta chain. Its target is not known. This sample is drawn from a study of T cell responses to AZD1222 COVID-19 vaccine. Study-level findings and limits: Donors in the cohort were predominantly white British and more often female, and clonal diversity was possibly underestimated.

Trimming shortened V by 5 bases and J by 0 bases, and 12 bases separated the two germline ends. The CDR3 totals 15 residues. The V gene's germline CDR1 is SGHAT and CDR2 FQDESV (reference sequence). Clones were sequenced by immunoSEQ multiplex PCR, and TCRdb holds only the in-frame ones, with some missing. The repertoire holds 160,000 or so clones, roughly 90% seen once, with more than 5% in the top ten. The sample consisted of peripheral blood, taken on day 0 of AZD1222 vaccination. The sequence was collected from an adult in good health. The chain recombines TRBV11-1 with TRBJ2-3; possible D gene TRBD1, 6 bases. The CDR3 DNA follows: TGTGCCAGCAGCACCCGGACAGTTAGCACAGATACGCAGTATTTT. Its protein product is CASSTRTVSTDTQYF.